This T cell receptor (beta chain) originates from a study of T cells in Graves' hyperthyroidism and ophthalmopathy. Background on the study: Any treatment followed the collection of peripheral blood at initial diagnosis.

Germline V gene lookup returns CDR1 DFQATT and CDR2 SNEGSKA (reference sequence). Trimming removed 3 bases from V and 0 bases from J; junction bases left unmatched: 4. This CDR3 has 14 amino acids. The table lists this clonotype with many counts. Disease duration under 2 months; hyperthyroidism patients were aged 18 to 65. Exclusion of a patient resulted from uncontrolled infection, other autoimmune disease, pregnancy or lactation. RNA transcripts served as the template for amplifying TCR beta CDR3 regions. The HTBI primer set drove a first-round RT-PCR of the TCR CDR3. A single record per CDR3 protein comes from TCRdb applying MiXCR to the multiplex PCR reads. The sample lists about 560,000 distinct CDR3 sequences, around a sixth seen once, with about 7% in the top ten.

The TCR sequence derives from a woman aged 25 to 39 with Graves' hyperthyroidism. The V gene is TRBV20-1, the J gene TRBJ1-1; 7 bases map to TRBD1. The sequenced material came from blood. CDR3 loop: CSARADRVNTEAFF. The CDR3 nucleotides are TGCAGTGCTAGGGCAGACAGGGTGAACACTGAAGCTTTCTTT.